These 15 T cell receptor beta chains originate from one sample sequenced in a study of T cells in Graves' hyperthyroidism and ophthalmopathy (dated by TCRdb to between 2018 and 2021). The library was built by means of multiplex PCR. For sequencing, an Illumina HiSeq 2000 was employed. Amplification of TCR beta CDR3 regions was carried out from RNA transcripts. For the first round of RT-PCR on the TCR CDR3, the HTBI primer set was used together with the Qiagen OneStep RT-PCR kit. Using fastp at Q25 and MiXCR, TCRdb reprocessed the public reads and kept productive beta chains. Each record represents a unique CDR3 protein, reported with the most common genes and DNA among its rows. Recorded for this sample are some 550,000 distinct CDR3 sequences; around 20% of them occurred a single time. The ten most abundant clones make up more than 25% of the sample. The sample was blood. The receptors shown here come from a man aged 18 to 29 with Graves' hyperthyroidism.

Concerning this clonotype itself: The junction departs from the called germline gene at one end, perhaps through a read error. The J gene is TRBJ2-2, the V gene TRBV6-1, with D maybe TRBD2 (5 bases). The CDR3 has 14 amino acids. Germline V gene sequence: CDR1 MNHNS, CDR2 SASEGT. This chain's CDR3 is CASSPQVGTGDLFF. The CDR3 DNA reads as TGTGCCAGCAGCCCCCAAGTAGGCACCGGGGATCTGTTTTTT.

This clonotype was seen only once. The rearrangement joins TRBV12-3 or TRBV12-4 to TRBJ1-1; a possible D gene is TRBD1 (6 bases). The CDR3 is 13 residues long. Trimming left V 6 bases short and J 5 bases short, with 13 bases between. The CDR3 is CASRRQEITEAFF. The CDR3 DNA sequence: TGTGCCAGCAGGCGACAGGAGATAACTGAAGCTTTCTTT.

The table lists this clonotype with many counts. The gene calls are TRBV7-9 and TRBJ2-7; no firm D call. Germline V CDR1 and CDR2: SEHNR, FQNEAQ (reference sequence). This CDR3 has 12 amino acids. V was trimmed by 9 bases and J by 4 bases, leaving 13 bases between them. This chain's CDR3 is CASSSGIYEQYF. CDR3 sequence (DNA): TGTGCCAGTAGTTCAGGAATATACGAGCAGTACTTC.

This clonotype was observed many times. The genes are TRBV2 and TRBJ2-5; 12 nucleotides align to TRBD2. The CDR3 consists of 16 residues. Germline loops: CDR1 SNHLY, CDR2 FYNNEI. Germline trimming cut 4 bases from V and 5 bases from J; bases unmatched to any gene: 8. CDR3 residues: CASSVPTSGGLETQYF. As DNA, the CDR3 is TGTGCCAGCAGTGTACCGACTAGCGGGGGACTTGAGACCCAGTACTTC.

This clonotype has a count of ten or more. This sequence joins TRBV7-9 and TRBJ2-7, with unresolved D. The CDR3 consists of 14 residues. The ends were cut back, 0 bases at V and 3 bases at J, with 9 bases in the middle. CDR1 is SEHNR and CDR2 is FQNEAQ in the germline V gene (reference sequence). The CDR3 loop is CASSLALPGYEQYF. DNA for the CDR3: TGTGCCAGCAGCTTAGCGCTTCCAGGCTACGAGCAGTACTTC.

The table lists this clonotype with many counts. V is TRBV11-2 and J is TRBJ2-5; 10 nucleotides agree with TRBD2. V lost 4 bases and J lost 4; bases outside the gene matches: 9. The CDR3 length is 16 residues. Germline CDR1 SGHAT, CDR2 FQNNGV. The DNA for the CDR3 is TGTGCCAGCAGCTCGCTCCCGGGACTAGCGACAGAGACCCAGTACTTC. Its translation is CASSSLPGLATETQYF.

This clonotype was observed at least ten times. This chain links TRBV7-9 with TRBJ1-1; D remains ambiguous. The CDR3 runs to 14 residues. Germline assignment: CDR1 SEHNR and CDR2 FQNEAQ (reference sequence). With 1 base removed from V and 1 base from J, the gap between germline ends came to 7 bases. For the CDR3, the DNA is TGTGCCAGCAGCTTAGTGACCGCGAACACTGAAGCTTTCTTT. Translated, it gives CASSLVTANTEAFF.

This clonotype was counted between two and nine times. The chain employs TRBV19 and TRBJ2-2; D unclear. Germline V CDR1 and CDR2: LNHDA, SQIVND (reference sequence). CDR3 length: 12 amino acids. Trimming shortened V by 10 bases and J by 7 bases, and 13 bases separated the two germline ends. The DNA for the CDR3 is TGTGCCACCACCAAGGGAAACGGGGAGCTGTTTTTT. Translated, it gives CATTKGNGELFF.

In its sample, this clonotype was seen many times. The chain carries TRBV29-1 and TRBJ1-2; a weak D match, TRBD1 (6 bases). The CDR3 totals 13 residues. The V end lost 0 bases, the J end lost 6 bases, and 11 bases lay between the germline ends. Germline assignment: CDR1 SQVTM and CDR2 ANQGSEA. CDR3 DNA: TGCAGCGTTGAAGATAGACAGGCGGATGGCTACACCTTC. It codes for CSVEDRQADGYTF.

The chain carries TRBV6-2 or TRBV6-3 and TRBJ1-3, with 9 nucleotides matching TRBD1. Trimming removed 4 bases from V and 4 bases from J; junction bases left unmatched: 8. Germline values: CDR1 MNHEY, CDR2 SVGEGT. The CDR3 is 16 amino acids. This chain's CDR3 is CASSLPTTGGGNTIYF. For the CDR3, the DNA is TGTGCCAGCAGTTTACCCACAACAGGGGGCGGAAACACCATATATTTT.

This clonotype was recorded at least ten times. The chain uses TRBV2 and TRBJ2-5; 8 bases map to TRBD1. CDR3 length: 15 amino acids. Germline CDR1 SNHLY, CDR2 FYNNEI. Trimming took 3 bases from V and 1 from J; bases not matched to a gene: 4. CDR3 residues: CASSDDRGRQETQYF. In nucleotides, the CDR3 is TGTGCCAGCAGTGATGACAGGGGACGCCAAGAGACCCAGTACTTC.

The J gene is TRBJ1-1, the V gene TRBV11-2, with 12 bases that match TRBD1. The germline CDR1 and CDR2 sequences are SGHAT and FQNNGV. The length of the CDR3 is 20 residues. Trimming at V came to 0 bases and at J to 1 base, leaving 12 bases not matched to a gene. This CDR3 reads CASSLEGAGQGAIWNTEAFF. DNA for the CDR3: TGTGCCAGCAGCTTAGAAGGAGCGGGACAGGGGGCGATATGGAACACTGAAGCTTTCTTT. Full variable domain (rest looked up from reference TRBV11-2 and TRBJ1-1): EAGVAQSPRYKIIEKRQSVAFWCNPISGHATLYWYQQILGQGPKLLIQFQNNGVVDDSQLPKDRFSAERLKGVDSTLKIQPAKLEDSAVYLCASSLEGAGQGAIWNTEAFFGQGTRLTVV.

This clonotype was detected a few times. The chain joins TRBV10-3 to TRBJ1-5; 9 bases are shared with TRBD1. CDR1 and CDR2 from the germline V gene are ENHRY and SYGVKD. The CDR3 is 14 residues long. V lost 7 bases, J lost 4 bases, and 5 bases stayed unmatched. In DNA form, the CDR3 reads TGTGCCATCACGGGACAGGGATCGAATCAGCCCCAGCATTTT. Translating it yields CAITGQGSNQPQHF.

This clonotype was detected ten times or more. The V and J genes are TRBV6-2 or TRBV6-3 and TRBJ2-7, with D perhaps matching TRBD2 (6 bases). Germline V gives CDR1 MNHEY, CDR2 SVGEGT. Trimming removed 5 bases from V and 7 bases from J, with 12 bases in between. The length of the CDR3 is 12 residues. This chain's CDR3 is CASSPTSIEQYF. The CDR3 DNA follows: TGTGCCAGCAGTCCGACTAGTATTGAGCAGTACTTC.

The chain joins TRBV3-1 to TRBJ1-5; D uncertain. The CDR3 spans 14 residues. Trimming stripped 4 bases from V and 4 bases from J, with 11 bases between. Germline V gene sequence: CDR1 LGHDT, CDR2 YNNKEL (reference sequence). The CDR3 here is CASSPSDGNQPQHF. CDR3 sequence (DNA): TGTGCCAGCAGCCCCTCGGACGGGAATCAGCCCCAGCATTTT. The variable domain in full, completed from reference TRBV3-1 and TRBJ1-5, reads DTAVSQTPKYLVTQMGNDKSIKCEQNLGHDTMYWYKQDSKKFLKIMFSYNNKELIINETVPNRFSPKSPDKAHLNLHINSLELGDSAVYFCASSPSDGNQPQHFGDGTRLSIL.